The next 21 T cell receptor beta chains were all read from a single sample in a study of shared clonotypes between healthy human individuals. TCRdb's copy holds only in-frame clones and misses some; the assay was immunoSEQ multiplex PCR. The repertoire has about a million clones, approximately 77% of them found once; the top ten carry over 0.8%. The sequenced sample was memory CD4+ T cells from PBMCs. Subset here: CD45RA-negative fraction. These receptors all stem from a man aged 18 to 29 in good health. Some clones in this sample may be carry-over from other donors' samples.

The gene calls are TRBV12-5 and TRBJ2-3; perhaps TRBD2 as D (5 bases). V lost 2 bases to trimming and J lost 7 bases, with 10 bases between them. This CDR3 region has 13 residues. CDR1 LGHNT and CDR2 FRNRAP come from the germline V gene. The DNA of the CDR3 is TGTGCTAGTGGTTTGTCTGAGGGATATACGCAGTATTTT. Its protein is CASGLSEGYTQYF.

This chain uses TRBV10-3 with TRBJ2-6, with 9 bases matching TRBD1. The germline gives CDR1 ENHRY, CDR2 SYGVKD. This CDR3 has 16 amino acids. The V and J ends lost 6 bases and 4 bases, in that order; junction bases with no gene match: 7. This CDR3 is CAISPQGALGANVLTF. The CDR3 DNA is TGTGCCATCAGCCCACAGGGGGCGCTAGGGGCCAACGTCCTGACTTTC.

This clone was counted only a few times. This sequence joins TRBV7-2 and TRBJ1-3; D unclear. The CDR3 runs 14 residues. The germline gives CDR1 SGHTA, CDR2 FQGNSA. The V and J ends lost 5 bases and 0 bases respectively, with 8 bases between them. CDR3 in amino acids: CASSGRTSGNTIYF. Written as DNA, the CDR3 is TGTGCCAGCAGCGGACGGACCTCTGGAAACACCATATATTTT.

The chain couples TRBV27 to TRBJ2-3; maybe TRBD2 (6 bases). Germline CDR1 and CDR2: MNHEY and SMNVEV (reference sequence). The ends were cut back, 3 bases at V and 7 bases at J, with 14 bases in the middle. The CDR3 covers 14 residues. The chain's CDR3 is CASSFRERSNTQYF. In DNA, the CDR3 is TGTGCCAGCAGTTTCCGGGAGCGGAGTAATACGCAGTATTTT.

The chain links TRBV2 to TRBJ2-1; 8 bases line up with TRBD2. The germline gives CDR1 SNHLY, CDR2 FYNNEI. V dropped 6 bases and J dropped 9; count of bases not matched to a gene: 10. The CDR3 spans 14 residues. CDR3 nucleotides: TGTGCCAGCAGAGCGGGGGTTGGGTGGTCTGAGCAGTTCTTC. It is translated as CASRAGVGWSEQFF.

Written as DNA, the CDR3 is TGTGCCAGCAGTATCCAGGACAGTAGGGATGGCTACACCTTC. Translating it yields CASSIQDSRDGYTF. The chain has TRBV2 and TRBJ1-2, with D possibly TRBD1 on 6 matching bases. CDR3 length: 14 amino acids. Trimming cost V 5 bases and J 6 bases, with 16 bases left between them. Per germline, CDR1 SNHLY and CDR2 FYNNEI.

This chain connects TRBV5-5 to TRBJ1-2; D not resolved. The V gene lost 1 base and the J gene lost 7 bases, with 14 bases spanning the gap. CDR1 and CDR2 (germline): SGHKS, YYEKEE (reference sequence). CDR3 length: 14 amino acids. The CDR3 coding sequence is TGTGCCAGCAGCTTGTCTGTGGTATCCGTTGGCTACACCTTC. This translates into CASSLSVVSVGYTF.

The genes are TRBV4-2 and TRBJ1-4, with D perhaps matching TRBD1 (6 bases). The CDR3 contains 16 residues. In germline, CDR1 is LGHNA, CDR2 YNFKEQ. Trimming cost V 0 bases and J 7 bases, with 15 bases left between them. The CDR3 loop is CASSQDWGAKGEKLFF. In nucleotides, the CDR3 is TGTGCCAGCAGCCAAGATTGGGGGGCGAAGGGTGAAAAACTGTTTTTT.

The chain is built from TRBV5-1 and TRBJ2-2, with 9 bases fitting TRBD2. CDR1 SGHRS and CDR2 YFSETQ come from the germline V gene. CDR3 length: 15 amino acids. Losses at the gene ends were 6 bases for V and 6 bases for J; bases not matched to a gene: 9. The CDR3 bases are TGCGCCAGCATACGGGTAGCGGGAGTCCCCGGGGAGCTGTTTTTT. Translated: CASIRVAGVPGELFF.

This chain joins TRBV5-8 and TRBJ1-4; the match to TRBD1 covers 7 bases. The V and J ends lost 4 bases and 8 bases, in that order; junction bases with no gene match: 5. Germline values: CDR1 SGHTS, CDR2 YDEGEE. This CDR3 spans 13 amino acids. The CDR3 nucleotides are TGTGCCAGCAGCCCCGGGACAGTCGAAAAACTGTTTTTT. Amino acids: CASSPGTVEKLFF.

The CDR3 DNA is TGTGCCAGCAGCCCCCCTGGCGGGAGGGCCGGGGGGAATGAGCAGTTCTTC. Encoded protein: CASSPPGGRAGGNEQFF. The chain combines TRBV7-9 with TRBJ2-1; 9 bases align to TRBD2. After removal of 5 bases from V and 7 bases from J, the junction contained 15 bases not matched to a gene. Germline CDR1 is SEHNR and CDR2 is FQNEAQ (reference sequence). This CDR3 is 17 amino acids long.

This chain uses TRBV7-8 with TRBJ1-4, with 9 bases that match TRBD1. V was clipped by 5 bases and J by 8 bases; unmatched bases: 6. This CDR3 is built from 14 residues. Germline V lookup: CDR1 SGHVS, CDR2 FQNEAQ. CDR3 coding DNA: TGTGCCAGCAGCGGCGCCGGGACAGGGGAAAAACTGTTTTTT. This codes for CASSGAGTGEKLFF.

The V gene is TRBV18, the J gene TRBJ1-3, with unresolved D. In germline, CDR1 is KGHSH, CDR2 LQKENI. Deletions cut 4 bases from V and 0 bases from J, with 13 bases between. This CDR3 comprises 16 residues. CDR3 amino acids: CASSLLDSSSGNTIYF. The CDR3 bases are TGTGCCAGCTCACTGCTAGACTCGAGCTCTGGAAACACCATATATTTT. The full variable domain, completed using reference TRBV18 and TRBJ1-3, is NAGVMQNPRHLVRRRGQEARLRCSPMKGHSHVYWYRQLPEEGLKFMVYLQKENIIDESGMPKERFSAEFPKEGPSILRIQQVVRGDSAAYFCASSLLDSSSGNTIYFGEGSWLTVV.

This clone was seen a few times. The gene calls are TRBV28 and TRBJ2-7; no firm D call. The V end lost 5 bases, the J end lost 6 bases, and 14 bases lay between the germline ends. This CDR3 has 13 amino acids. Germline assignment: CDR1 MDHEN and CDR2 SYDVKM. CDR3 nucleotides: TGTGCCAGCAGTCCCGTAATCGACGGCGAGCAGTACTTC. Translation: CASSPVIDGEQYF.

Notes on this clone: At the DNA level, this CDR3 is encoded by other sequences in the same sample as well. The rearrangement joins TRBV5-1 to TRBJ1-2; no clear D. V shed 4 bases and J shed 0 bases, with 7 bases lying between them. Germline assignment: CDR1 SGHRS and CDR2 YFSETQ. This CDR3 comprises 13 residues. The CDR3 sequence: CASSLASNYGYTF. The CDR3 region has the DNA TGCGCCAGCAGCCTAGCCTCTAACTATGGCTACACCTTC. Using reference TRBV5-1 and TRBJ1-2 for the parts outside the CDR3, the full variable domain is KAGVTQTPRYLIKTRGQQVTLSCSPISGHRSVSWYQQTPGQGLQFLFEYFSETQRNKGNFPGRFSGRQFSNSRSEMNVSTLELGDSALYLCASSLASNYGYTFGSGTRLTVV.

The chain couples TRBV7-9 to TRBJ2-2; 10 bases are shared with TRBD2. This CDR3 has 17 residues. Germline V gene sequence: CDR1 SEHNR, CDR2 FQNEAQ (reference sequence). The ends lost 4 bases at V and 2 bases at J; junction bases unmatched: 7. Here the CDR3 reads CASSYMGTSENTGELFF. The CDR3 nucleotides are TGTGCCAGCAGCTACATGGGGACTAGCGAAAACACCGGGGAGCTGTTTTTT.

The genes are TRBV18 and TRBJ2-1; TRBD2 is a possible D gene (6 bases). There are 13 residues in the CDR3. CDR1 is KGHSH and CDR2 is LQKENI in the germline V gene. The V gene lost 3 bases and the J gene lost 8 bases, with 11 bases spanning the gap. The CDR3 DNA reads as TGTGCCAGCTCACCCGGGACTTCGCATGAGCAGTTCTTC. Its protein product is CASSPGTSHEQFF.

The chain couples TRBV7-9 to TRBJ2-5, with 8 bases aligning to TRBD1. The CDR3 sequence is 16 residues long. From germline, CDR1 is SEHNR and CDR2 FQNEAQ (reference sequence). V shed 2 bases, J shed 3 bases, and the junction held 8 bases outside the gene matches. The CDR3 is CASSLMDRVSKETQYF. In nucleotides, the CDR3 is TGTGCCAGCAGCTTAATGGACAGGGTCAGTAAAGAGACCCAGTACTTC.

The genes are TRBV2 and TRBJ2-7; D is undetermined. Trimming removed 6 bases from V and 6 bases from J, with 12 bases in between. The CDR3 length is 12 residues. Germline V gene sequence: CDR1 SNHLY, CDR2 FYNNEI. The CDR3: CASRSSVGEQYF. The CDR3 DNA reads TGTGCCAGCAGGAGCTCAGTCGGCGAGCAGTACTTC.

This clone was seen more than once but under ten times. The chain has TRBV7-2 and TRBJ1-1; D unresolved. CDR3 length: 13 amino acids. Trimming took 5 bases from V and 2 from J, leaving 9 bases between them. In germline, CDR1 is SGHTA, CDR2 FQGNSA. CDR3 amino acids: CASSKGPNTEAFF. The CDR3, as DNA: TGTGCCAGCAGCAAAGGGCCAAACACTGAAGCTTTCTTT.

This clone came up once. The chain links TRBV11-2 to TRBJ1-3; D unclear. CDR1 SGHAT and CDR2 FQNNGV come from the germline V gene. The CDR3 spans 14 residues. Trimming cost V 2 bases and J 3 bases, with 8 bases left between them. The CDR3 DNA reads TGTGCCAGCAGCTTATTACGGGGTGGAAACACCATATATTTT. This codes for CASSLLRGGNTIYF.